Listed here are 5 T cell receptor beta chains from one sample, sequenced in a study of vaccination and CD4 T cells after COVID-19. Indicated treatment: approximately 10-day PBMC culture with coronavirus spike peptide pools or control peptides (ViraFEST assay). Cultured CD4+ T cell DNA was sequenced using the Oncomine TCR Beta short-read assay. TCRdb ran MiXCR on the PCR reads and lists one entry per CDR3 protein. The sample contains about 4,200 distinct CDR3 sequences, about 20% of which appear only once. No antigen has been identified for these receptors. Source material: CD4+ T cells from blood, cultured in vitro. These receptors all stem from a human donor who had recovered from COVID-19.

The rearrangement links TRBV27 to TRBJ1-1; 9 nucleotides line up with TRBD1. The CDR3 has 19 amino acids. Trimming removed 8 bases from V and 4 bases from J; junction bases left unmatched: 23. Germline CDR1 and CDR2: MNHEY and SMNVEV (reference sequence). The DNA of the CDR3 is TGTGCCAGCCGACTCCTCTCCCCGGGACAGGGTAAAGGGAGCACTGAAGCTTTCTTT. This encodes CASRLLSPGQGKGSTEAFF.

By sample share, this clonotype is medium-sized (0.01 to 0.1%). V usage is TRBV6-1 and J usage is TRBJ2-5; 10 bases agree with TRBD2. Germline V gene sequence: CDR1 MNHNS, CDR2 SASEGT. The CDR3 is 15 amino acids. Trimming removed 5 bases from V and 5 bases from J; junction bases left unmatched: 8. The CDR3 nucleotides are TGTGCCAGCAGTCAGTGGAGCGGGGGGGGGGAGACCCAGTACTTC. It codes for CASSQWSGGGETQYF.

The rearrangement uses TRBV5-6 and TRBJ1-1; the D gene is possibly TRBD1 (5 bases). The CDR3 loop spans 15 amino acids. Between the trimmed V and J ends, which lost 4 bases and 4 bases, there was a span of 17 bases. CDR1 and CDR2 from the germline V gene are SGHDT and YYEEEE. CDR3 DNA: TGTGCCAGCAGCGGAACGACAACAGGTTCCACTGAAGCTTTCTTT. Its translation: CASSGTTTGSTEAFF.

The chain is built from TRBV4-2 and TRBJ2-1; D is ambiguous. V was trimmed by 0 bases and J by 0 bases, leaving 6 bases between them. Germline V gives CDR1 LGHNA, CDR2 YNFKEQ. The CDR3 runs 15 residues. The CDR3 sequence: CASSQDSPSYNEQFF. The CDR3 coding sequence is TGTGCCAGCAGCCAAGATAGCCCCTCCTACAATGAGCAGTTCTTC.

The V call is TRBV5-8, the J call TRBJ1-1; D is ambiguous. Trimming removed 9 bases from V and 6 bases from J, with 24 bases in between. Germline values: CDR1 SGHTS, CDR2 YDEGEE. CDR3 length: 15 residues. The CDR3 sequence is CATPPLVGYRAEAFF. The CDR3 DNA follows: TGTGCCACCCCCCCCTTGGTCGGCTATCGGGCTGAAGCTTTCTTT. Based on the CDR3 plus reference TRBV5-8 and TRBJ1-1, the full variable domain is EAGVTQSPTHLIKTRGQQATLRCSPISGHTSVYWYQQALGLGLQFLLWYDEGEERNRGNFPPRFSGRQFPNYSSELNVNALELEDSALYLCATPPLVGYRAEAFFGQGTRLTVV.